The next 32 T cell receptor beta chains were all read from a single sample in a study of long-term antiretroviral therapy in people with HIV. Assay version v3.0 of immunoSEQ was used, and it was run at survey level. Clones were sequenced by immunoSEQ multiplex PCR, and TCRdb holds only the in-frame ones, with some missing. Of around 35,000 clones listed, roughly 96% are singletons. This specimen consisted of unsorted PBMCs, obtained approximately 6.5 years after starting antiretroviral therapy. These receptors originate from a man between 25 and 39 years old with HIV.

This rearrangement joins TRBV6-1 to TRBJ1-6; D is undetermined. The V gene lost 7 bases and the J gene lost 9 bases, with 16 bases spanning the gap. This CDR3 is 14 amino acids long. Germline assignment: CDR1 MNHNS and CDR2 SASEGT. This CDR3 is CASTPRQEGSPLHF. The DNA of the CDR3 is TGTGCCAGCACCCCCCGGCAGGAGGGTTCACCCCTCCACTTT.

The genes are TRBV11-3 and TRBJ1-5; 8 nucleotides match TRBD1. CDR3 length: 14 amino acids. V gave up 5 bases and J gave up 5 bases; unmatched junction bases: 5. Germline CDR1 SGHNT, CDR2 YENEEA. The chain's CDR3 is CASSPQGAHQPQHF. The CDR3 DNA is TGTGCCAGCAGCCCTCAGGGGGCACATCAGCCCCAGCATTTT. The complete variable domain, with remaining parts taken from reference TRBV11-3 and TRBJ1-5, reads EAGVVQSPRYKIIEKKQPVAFWCNPISGHNTLYWYLQNLGQGPELLIRYENEEAVDDSQLPKDRFSAERLKGVDSTLKIQPAELGDSAVYLCASSPQGAHQPQHFGDGTRLSIL.

The rearrangement joins TRBV20-1 to TRBJ2-3; a possible D gene is TRBD2 (7 bases). CDR3 length equals 11 residues. Germline V gives CDR1 DFQATT, CDR2 SNEGSKA (reference sequence). V was shortened by 7 bases and J by 7 bases, with 12 bases between the two germline ends. The CDR3 sequence: CSGGRGYTQYF. CDR3 nucleotide sequence: TGCAGTGGGGGGAGGGGGTATACGCAGTATTTT.

This clone came up once. The chain uses TRBV7-3 and TRBJ2-7, with TRBD2 matching over 8 bases. Germline loops: CDR1 SGHTA, CDR2 FQGTGA. The CDR3 is made up of 14 amino acids. The trim removed 4 bases at V and 6 bases at J, leaving 8 bases unmatched. In DNA form, the CDR3 reads TGTGCCAGCAGCTCACACGGGACTAGGGGCGAGCAGTACTTC. This gives the protein CASSSHGTRGEQYF.

V usage is TRBV9 and J usage is TRBJ2-1; the match to TRBD2 covers 8 bases. The CDR3 runs 14 residues. CDR1 is SGDLS and CDR2 is YYNGEE in the germline V gene. V lost 3 bases and J lost 15; bases outside the gene matches: 14. This CDR3 is CASSDSGKAEYLFF. The CDR3 nucleotides are TGTGCCAGCAGCGATAGCGGGAAGGCTGAATATCTGTTCTTC.

The genes are TRBV11-1 and TRBJ2-7, with D hard to call. The germline V and J ends were trimmed by 0 bases and 2 bases, with 5 bases remaining between them. The germline CDR1 and CDR2 sequences are SGHAT and FQDESV (reference sequence). The length of the CDR3 is 13 residues. The CDR3, as DNA: TGTGCCAGCAGCTTAGCGAAGACCTACGAGCAGTACTTC. Translated: CASSLAKTYEQYF.

The chain couples TRBV5-1 to TRBJ2-1; D is possibly TRBD2 (5 bases). This CDR3 comprises 11 residues. Trimming removed 5 bases from V and 6 bases from J, with 6 bases in between. Germline V gene lookup returns CDR1 SGHRS and CDR2 YFSETQ. The DNA of the CDR3 is TGCGCCAGCAGTGCGGGCAATGAGCAGTTCTTC. Translated, it gives CASSAGNEQFF.

The chain recombines TRBV7-9 with TRBJ2-5; D ambiguous. V lost 5 bases and J lost 4, with 14 bases in between. The germline CDR1 and CDR2 sequences are SEHNR and FQNEAQ (reference sequence). This CDR3 contains 14 residues. CDR3 bases: TGTGCCAGCAGCCCCAATAACCCCCCAGAGACCCAGTACTTC. It encodes CASSPNNPPETQYF.

This clone was observed a single time. V is TRBV11-2 and J is TRBJ1-1; D is unclear. Germline lookup yields CDR1 SGHAT and CDR2 FQNNGV. V was pared by 2 bases and J by 6 bases, with 10 bases between. The CDR3 is 13 amino acids. The DNA for the CDR3 is TGTGCCAGCAGCTTAAACGGGCTGCCTGAAGCTTTCTTT. It specifies CASSLNGLPEAFF. Full variable domain (remainder filled in from reference TRBV11-2 and TRBJ1-1): EAGVAQSPRYKIIEKRQSVAFWCNPISGHATLYWYQQILGQGPKLLIQFQNNGVVDDSQLPKDRFSAERLKGVDSTLKIQPAKLEDSAVYLCASSLNGLPEAFFGQGTRLTVV.

V usage is TRBV7-2 and J usage is TRBJ1-2; D gene unclear. The germline V gene has CDR1 SGHTA and CDR2 FQGNSA. This CDR3 comprises 15 residues. Trimming left V 1 base short and J 1 base short, with 10 bases between. The CDR3, as DNA: TGTGCCAGCAGCTTAGATCGCGGGTATAACTATGGCTACACCTTC. Encoded protein: CASSLDRGYNYGYTF.

This clone has only one observation. The chain is built from TRBV6-5 and TRBJ1-2, with 7 bases matching TRBD1. This CDR3 is built from 14 residues. V lost 6 bases and J lost 1; bases outside the gene matches: 5. The germline CDR1 and CDR2 sequences are MNHEY and SVGAGI. This CDR3 is CASRPRQGNYGYTF. CDR3 bases: TGTGCCAGCAGACCCAGACAGGGTAACTATGGCTACACCTTC.

V and J are TRBV11-3 and TRBJ2-2, with D hard to call. Trimming took off 5 bases at V and 4 bases at J, with 8 bases between the two ends. The CDR3 extends over 13 amino acids. Germline CDR1 and CDR2: SGHNT and YENEEA. CDR3 sequence: CASSPKGTGELFF. Written as DNA, the CDR3 is TGTGCCAGCAGCCCCAAAGGCACCGGGGAGCTGTTTTTT. The full variable domain, in which reference TRBV11-3 and TRBJ2-2 provide the parts outside the CDR3, is EAGVVQSPRYKIIEKKQPVAFWCNPISGHNTLYWYLQNLGQGPELLIRYENEEAVDDSQLPKDRFSAERLKGVDSTLKIQPAELGDSAVYLCASSPKGTGELFFGEGSRLTVL.

The chain recombines TRBV7-3 with TRBJ2-1; perhaps D is TRBD1 or TRBD2 (5 bases each). Between the trimmed V and J ends, which lost 5 bases and 12 bases, there was a span of 17 bases. This CDR3 is 13 amino acids long. The V gene's germline CDR1 is SGHTA and CDR2 FQGTGA. The CDR3 protein is CASSLSLGTAQFF. The CDR3 DNA reads TGTGCCAGCAGCCTAAGCCTCGGGACGGCGCAGTTCTTC.

The V gene is TRBV6-5, the J gene TRBJ2-7, with D tentatively TRBD2 (6 bases). The V and J ends lost 7 bases and 7 bases respectively, with 14 bases between them. The germline gives CDR1 MNHEY, CDR2 SVGAGI. The CDR3 contains 12 residues. The CDR3 DNA reads as TGTGCCAGCACCCAGGAGGGCGGAGAGCAGTACTTC. The encoded protein is CASTQEGGEQYF.

The chain is built from TRBV4-2 and TRBJ2-5; no clear D gene. Between the trimmed V and J ends, which lost 3 bases and 7 bases, there was a span of 15 bases. CDR3 size: 14 residues. The germline gives CDR1 LGHNA, CDR2 YNFKEQ. CDR3 in amino acids: CASSQLTSSATQYF. The CDR3 DNA reads TGTGCCAGCAGCCAGCTTACCAGCTCAGCGACCCAGTACTTC.

V usage is TRBV27 and J usage is TRBJ2-5; D is unclear. Trimming cost V 3 bases and J 2 bases, with 13 bases left between them. Germline assignment: CDR1 MNHEY and CDR2 SMNVEV (reference sequence). The CDR3 extends over 15 amino acids. In DNA form, the CDR3 reads TGTGCCAGCAGTTTCCGCCGGTTAGGGCAAGAGACCCAGTACTTC. Translation gives CASSFRRLGQETQYF.

The chain couples TRBV13 to TRBJ1-2, with 8 bases matching TRBD1. The CDR3 consists of 13 residues. V lost 5 bases to trimming and J lost 6 bases; unmatched junction nucleotides: 5. Germline CDR1 reads PRHDT; CDR2 reads FYEKMQ (reference sequence). Written as DNA, the CDR3 is TGTGCCAGCAGCAAACAGGGGGATGATGGCTACACCTTC. Protein product: CASSKQGDDGYTF. The full variable domain, completed using reference TRBV13 and TRBJ1-2, is AAGVIQSPRHLIKEKRETATLKCYPIPRHDTVYWYQQGPGQDPQFLISFYEKMQSDKGSIPDRFSAQQFSDYHSELNMSSLELGDSALYFCASSKQGDDGYTFGSGTRLTVV.

The chain combines TRBV18 with TRBJ1-1, with 8 bases lining up with TRBD1. CDR1 and CDR2 from the germline V gene are KGHSH and LQKENI. V gave up 3 bases and J gave up 2 bases; unmatched junction bases: 11. The CDR3 loop spans 17 amino acids. DNA of the CDR3: TGTGCCAGCTCACCCTTAGGACAGGGAGGGGGCAACACTGAAGCTTTCTTT. This codes for CASSPLGQGGGNTEAFF. Using reference TRBV18 and TRBJ1-1 for the parts outside the CDR3, the full variable domain is NAGVMQNPRHLVRRRGQEARLRCSPMKGHSHVYWYRQLPEEGLKFMVYLQKENIIDESGMPKERFSAEFPKEGPSILRIQQVVRGDSAAYFCASSPLGQGGGNTEAFFGQGTRLTVV.

This rearrangement joins TRBV19 to TRBJ1-5; no clear D gene. V lost 7 bases and J lost 4, with 17 bases in between. This CDR3 is built from 15 residues. Germline CDR1 LNHDA, CDR2 SQIVND (reference sequence). The chain's CDR3 is CASIDTMSLNQPQHF. CDR3 coding DNA: TGTGCCAGTATCGATACGATGAGTTTAAATCAGCCCCAGCATTTT.

V usage is TRBV7-2 and J usage is TRBJ2-7; possibly TRBD1 or TRBD2 for D (6 bases each). The CDR3 consists of 13 residues. The V and J ends lost 5 bases and 3 bases respectively, with 11 bases between them. Germline-derived CDR1 and CDR2 are SGHTA and FQGNSA. DNA for the CDR3: TGTGCCAGCAGCCTCGGGGGCGACTACGAGCAGTACTTC. Translated: CASSLGGDYEQYF.

This rearrangement joins TRBV13 to TRBJ1-1; TRBD1 aligns across 8 bases. Germline assignment: CDR1 PRHDT and CDR2 FYEKMQ (reference sequence). The J segment lost 2 bases and the V segment lost 5 bases, leaving 7 bases of the junction unmatched. This CDR3 region has 15 residues. CDR3: CASSADGQGNTEAFF. The CDR3 DNA is TGTGCCAGCAGCGCCGACGGACAGGGTAACACTGAAGCTTTCTTT.

V gene TRBV6-5 combines with J gene TRBJ1-6, with D hard to call. Germline values: CDR1 MNHEY, CDR2 SVGAGI. The CDR3 spans 15 residues. V lost 0 bases to trimming and J lost 6 bases, with 9 bases between them. The CDR3 DNA follows: TGTGCCAGCAGTTACTCGGGTTTGGGTAATTCACCCCTCCACTTT. Translated: CASSYSGLGNSPLHF.

The chain combines TRBV5-6 with TRBJ1-1; D may be TRBD1 (5 bases). Germline CDR1 is SGHDT and CDR2 is YYEEEE. Between the trimmed V and J ends, which lost 4 bases and 8 bases, there was a span of 9 bases. The CDR3 runs to 11 residues. CDR3 sequence: CASSRRQEAFF. The CDR3 region has the DNA TGTGCCAGCAGCCGTAGACAGGAAGCTTTCTTT.

The genes are TRBV4-2 and TRBJ1-3; 10 nucleotides align to TRBD1. This CDR3 is 15 amino acids long. Trimming cost V 5 bases and J 6 bases; bases outside gene matches: 7. CDR1 and CDR2 from the germline V gene are LGHNA and YNFKEQ. The chain's CDR3 is CASSVETGGLNTIYF. The CDR3, as DNA: TGTGCCAGCAGCGTGGAGACAGGGGGCTTAAACACCATATATTTT.

The chain employs TRBV29-1 and TRBJ1-1; 10 nucleotides align to TRBD1. The germline V gene has CDR1 SQVTM and CDR2 ANQGSEA. This CDR3 is 14 amino acids long. J was trimmed by 5 bases and V by 4 bases; bases with no gene match: 7. DNA of the CDR3: TGCAGCGTTGTCCGGGACAGGGGTGGTACTGAAGCTTTCTTT. Its protein product is CSVVRDRGGTEAFF.

V and J are TRBV6-6 and TRBJ2-2; D perhaps matches TRBD2 (7 bases). V was pared by 11 bases and J by 4 bases, with 17 bases between. The CDR3 covers 14 residues. Germline V gene sequence: CDR1 MNHNY, CDR2 SVGAGI (reference sequence). CDR3 coding DNA: TGTGCCGAGGCGGGGGCTAGCGGCACCGGGGAGCTGTTTTTT. Residues: CAEAGASGTGELFF.

The chain links TRBV30 to TRBJ1-2, with a possible D match to TRBD1 (6 bases). CDR3 length: 13 amino acids. Trimming removed 1 base from V and 2 bases from J, with 8 bases in between. CDR1 is GTSNPN and CDR2 is SVGIG in the germline V gene (reference sequence). Here the CDR3 DNA reads TGTGCCTGGAGTGGGGGGCTCAACTATGGCTACACCTTC. It specifies CAWSGGLNYGYTF. Complete variable domain (other parts from reference TRBV30 and TRBJ1-2): SQTIHQWPATLVQPVGSPLSLECTVEGTSNPNLYWYRQAAGRGLQLLFYSVGIGQISSEVPQNLSASRPQDRQFILSSKKLLLSDSGFYLCAWSGGLNYGYTFGSGTRLTVV.

The rearrangement links TRBV10-3 to TRBJ1-1; 9 positions agree with TRBD1. Germline loops: CDR1 ENHRY, CDR2 SYGVKD. V was pared by 10 bases and J by 5 bases, with 8 bases of the junction left unmatched. The CDR3 is 13 residues long. CDR3 sequence: CATRGDRETEAFF. CDR3 bases: TGTGCCACGCGGGGGGACAGGGAAACTGAAGCTTTCTTT.

The rearrangement links TRBV6-1 to TRBJ1-1, with D maybe TRBD1 (5 bases). The V end was cut by 6 bases, the J end by 2 bases, with 16 bases between. Germline V gene sequence: CDR1 MNHNS, CDR2 SASEGT. CDR3 length equals 15 residues. CDR3 nucleotides: TGTGCCAGCAGCGACCCCGGGGCCCTTAACACTGAAGCTTTCTTT. Amino acid sequence: CASSDPGALNTEAFF.

The chain links TRBV14 to TRBJ2-3; 8 bases align to TRBD1. Germline assignment: CDR1 SGHDN and CDR2 FVKESK. The V segment lost 5 bases and the J segment 0 bases; nucleotides outside the gene matches: 4. The CDR3 is 15 amino acids. In nucleotides, the CDR3 is TGTGCCAGCAGCTATACAGGGGGAAGCACAGATACGCAGTATTTT. It codes for CASSYTGGSTDTQYF.

This chain joins TRBV7-9 and TRBJ2-5; either TRBD1 or TRBD2 may fit D (6 bases each). CDR3 size: 17 residues. V was clipped by 4 bases and J by 4 bases, with 22 bases between them. Germline CDR1 reads SEHNR; CDR2 reads FQNEAQ (reference sequence). CDR3 bases: TGTGCCAGCAGCTCACCCCAGGAGGGGGACGGAAGAGAGACCCAGTACTTC. Amino acids: CASSSPQEGDGRETQYF. The entire variable domain, with the rest obtained from reference TRBV7-9 and TRBJ2-5, is as follows: DTGVSQNPRHKITKRGQNVTFRCDPISEHNRLYWYRQTLGQGPEFLTYFQNEAQLEKSRLLSDRFSAERPKGSFSTLEIQRTEQGDSAMYLCASSSPQEGDGRETQYFGPGTRLLVL.

The rearrangement links TRBV7-9 to TRBJ1-1, with TRBD1 identical over 7 bases. The germline CDR1 and CDR2 sequences are SEHNR and FQNEAQ (reference sequence). V dropped 5 bases and J dropped 5; count of bases not matched to a gene: 5. There are 13 residues in the CDR3. The CDR3 region is CASSVTGETEAFF. In DNA form, the CDR3 reads TGTGCCAGCAGCGTTACAGGGGAAACTGAAGCTTTCTTT.